A single sample gave rise to the 19 T cell receptor beta chains below, sequenced in a study of breast tumors, draining lymph nodes, adjacent tissues. Via MiXCR, TCRdb re-called the multiplex PCR reads, giving one row per CDR3 protein. The data contain 100,000 to 150,000 distinct CDR3 sequences, 20% to 25% of them singletons. Axillary draining lymph nodes of breast cancer patients supplied the node samples. The sequencing input was axillary lymph node tissue. These receptors all come from a female donor with breast cancer. Some clones in this sample may be carry-over from other donors' samples.

The genes are TRBV6-2 or TRBV6-3 and TRBJ2-2, with 8 bases lining up with TRBD1. The CDR3 runs 17 residues. The V segment lost 2 bases and the J segment 3 bases; nucleotides outside the gene matches: 8. CDR1 and CDR2 from the germline V gene are MNHEY and SVGEGT. CDR3 nucleotides: TGTGCCAGCAGTTACACGCCGGGACAGGAGGACACCGGGGAGCTGTTTTTT. Translated: CASSYTPGQEDTGELFF.

This clonotype occurred many times. The chain recombines TRBV4-3 with TRBJ2-2; D possibly matches TRBD1 or TRBD2 (5 bases each). V dropped 6 bases and J dropped 2 bases, with 10 bases sitting between them. The length of the CDR3 is 14 residues. Germline lookup yields CDR1 LGHNA and CDR2 YSLEER. This CDR3 is CASSSGPNTGELFF. CDR3 DNA sequence: TGCGCCAGCAGTTCGGGACCAAACACCGGGGAGCTGTTTTTT.

Remarks on this clonotype: A read error is possible here, since a much larger clone lies one base away. The rearrangement links TRBV3-1 to TRBJ2-5; no definite D call. The CDR3 is 14 residues long. Germline assignment: CDR1 LGHDT and CDR2 YNNKEL (reference sequence). The CDR3 sequence is CASSQATAREAQYF. In DNA form, the CDR3 reads TGTGCCAGCAGCCAAGCCACAGCGCGAGAGGCCCAGTACTTC.

This clonotype showed up many times. This chain links TRBV20-1 with TRBJ1-2, with TRBD1 matching over 7 bases. Losses at the gene ends were 3 bases for V and 2 bases for J; bases not matched to a gene: 3. Germline loops: CDR1 DFQATT, CDR2 SNEGSKA (reference sequence). The CDR3 totals 13 residues. CDR3 bases: TGCAGTGCTAGGGGACAGCCAAACTATGGCTACACCTTC. It translates to CSARGQPNYGYTF.

The table lists this clonotype with many counts. The chain recombines TRBV20-1 with TRBJ2-3; TRBD1 might be the D (5 bases). From germline, CDR1 is DFQATT and CDR2 SNEGSKA (reference sequence). This CDR3 has 15 residues. V gave up 6 bases and J gave up 4 bases, with 20 bases separating them. CDR3 residues: CSAPLDSAGADTQYF. In DNA, the CDR3 is TGCAGTGCCCCCCTAGACAGCGCTGGGGCAGATACGCAGTATTTT.

This clonotype has a count of ten or more. The chain recombines TRBV30 with TRBJ2-3; D might be TRBD1 (6 bases). CDR1 is GTSNPN and CDR2 is SVGIG in the germline V gene (reference sequence). V lost 5 bases and J lost 0, with 9 bases in between. The CDR3 has 13 amino acids. This CDR3 is CAWDRSSTDTQYF. As DNA, the CDR3 is TGTGCCTGGGACAGGTCAAGCACAGATACGCAGTATTTT.

In this sample, this clonotype turned up many times. This sequence joins TRBV6-1 and TRBJ2-5; tentatively, D is TRBD1 (6 bases). The V gene lost 6 bases and the J gene lost 5 bases, with 13 bases spanning the gap. Per the germline V gene, CDR1 is MNHNS and CDR2 is SASEGT. This CDR3 contains 13 residues. CDR3 sequence reads: CASSHRVQETQYF. CDR3 coding DNA: TGTGCCAGCAGCCACAGGGTACAGGAGACCCAGTACTTC.

There are many counts of this clonotype. The chain employs TRBV12-3 or TRBV12-4 and TRBJ2-5; maybe TRBD1 (5 bases). The V end was cut by 2 bases, the J end by 2 bases, with 6 bases between. CDR3 size: 13 residues. This chain's CDR3 is CASSLRGQETQYF. The CDR3 coding sequence is TGTGCCAGCAGTTTAAGGGGACAAGAGACCCAGTACTTC.

This clonotype was recorded at least ten times. V is TRBV20-1 and J is TRBJ2-1; maybe TRBD1 (6 bases). The germline V and J ends were trimmed by 2 bases and 9 bases, with 11 bases remaining between them. CDR1 and CDR2 from the germline V gene are DFQATT and SNEGSKA (reference sequence). CDR3 length equals 12 residues. The CDR3 protein is CSARHRVGEQFF. For the CDR3, the DNA is TGCAGTGCTAGACACAGGGTTGGTGAGCAGTTCTTC.

The J gene is TRBJ2-7, the V gene TRBV28, with D possibly matching TRBD1 (6 bases). This CDR3 region has 13 residues. Germline CDR1 reads MDHEN; CDR2 reads SYDVKM. V dropped 4 bases and J dropped 6 bases, with 13 bases sitting between them. The DNA of the CDR3 is TGTGCCAGCAGTTCCCCCGACAGGCGCGAGCAGTACTTC. Translated: CASSSPDRREQYF.

There are many counts of this clonotype. The chain combines TRBV11-1 with TRBJ1-2; D unresolved. V lost 5 bases, J lost 5 bases, and 9 bases lay in between. CDR1 is SGHAT and CDR2 is FQDESV in the germline V gene (reference sequence). The CDR3 sequence is 12 residues long. The DNA of the CDR3 is TGTGCCAGCAGCCTCGGGGTTTATGGCTACACCTTC. Protein product: CASSLGVYGYTF.

This clonotype was counted many times. V and J are TRBV19 and TRBJ2-1, with 8 bases that match TRBD2. Trimming at V came to 3 bases and at J to 0 bases, leaving 10 bases not matched to a gene. This CDR3 is built from 18 residues. Germline lookup yields CDR1 LNHDA and CDR2 SQIVND (reference sequence). CDR3 in DNA: TGTGCCAGTAGTATGACCTTAGCGGGGCCGAGCTCCTACAATGAGCAGTTCTTC. This encodes CASSMTLAGPSSYNEQFF.

This clonotype was found many times. The chain uses TRBV7-2 and TRBJ2-7; D remains unclear. Trimming pared 4 bases from V and 0 bases from J, leaving 10 bases between. Germline V gene data show CDR1 as SGHTA and CDR2 as FQGNSA. The length of the CDR3 is 14 residues. This chain's CDR3 is CASSYLGNSYEQYF. Here the CDR3 DNA reads TGTGCCAGCAGCTACCTAGGGAACTCCTACGAGCAGTACTTC.

The chain links TRBV27 to TRBJ2-1; 12 nucleotides agree with TRBD1. CDR3 length: 16 residues. The V and J ends lost 5 bases and 7 bases, in that order; junction bases with no gene match: 9. Germline CDR1 and CDR2: MNHEY and SMNVEV (reference sequence). The CDR3 is CASSHRGQGARNEQFF. The DNA of the CDR3 is TGTGCCAGCAGTCACCGGGGACAGGGGGCGAGGAATGAGCAGTTCTTC.

Remarks on this clonotype: This sequence may be a read error, since a much larger clone differs from it by one base. It is likely a read error, because the conserved phenylalanine at the end of the CDR3 is missing. The V and J genes are TRBV30 and TRBJ1-6; the D is unclear. The CDR3 is made up of 13 amino acids. Looked up from germline, CDR1 is GTSNPN and CDR2 is SVGIG (reference sequence). With 0 bases removed from V and 9 bases from J, the gap between germline ends came to 9 bases. CDR3 DNA: TGTGCCTGGAGTGTGGGGTCCGGTTCACCCCTCCACCTT. Its protein is CAWSVGSGSPLHL.

The chain combines TRBV2 with TRBJ2-5; 9 positions match TRBD1. The germline V gene encodes CDR1 SNHLY and CDR2 FYNNEI. The CDR3 runs 15 residues. Trimming took 7 bases from V and 4 from J; bases not matched to a gene: 10. This CDR3 is CASKVRQGVGETQYF. For the CDR3, the DNA is TGTGCCAGCAAGGTCAGACAGGGGGTAGGAGAGACCCAGTACTTC.

This clonotype was seen at least ten times. The V call is TRBV11-3, the J call TRBJ2-2, with TRBD1 identical over 7 bases. The CDR3 contains 15 residues. J was trimmed by 5 bases and V by 0 bases; bases with no gene match: 3. Germline V gene sequence: CDR1 SGHNT, CDR2 YENEEA. Here the CDR3 DNA reads TGTGCCAGCAGCTTAGATAGGGGGCTTACCGGGGAGCTGTTTTTT. The encoded protein is CASSLDRGLTGELFF.

As concerns this clonotype: A much larger clone sits a single nucleotide away, making a read error possible. This chain joins TRBV5-4 and TRBJ2-5, with D perhaps TRBD1 or TRBD2 (6 bases each). CDR3 length equals 15 residues. Germline-derived CDR1 and CDR2 are SGHNT and YYREEE (reference sequence). Trimming took off 4 bases at V and 2 bases at J, with 15 bases between the two ends. CDR3 nucleotide sequence: TGTGCCAGCAGCCCCGGGGGCGGGGTACAAGAGACCCAGTACTTC. Translating it yields CASSPGGGVQETQYF.

This clonotype has ten or more counts. V usage is TRBV30 and J usage is TRBJ2-2; 7 nucleotides line up with TRBD1. CDR1 is GTSNPN, CDR2 SVGIG, per germline (reference sequence). V was clipped by 2 bases and J by 6 bases; unmatched bases: 9. The CDR3 has 15 amino acids. The CDR3 is CAWSRDSRGAGELFF. CDR3 nucleotides: TGTGCCTGGAGTAGGGACAGCCGAGGGGCCGGGGAGCTGTTTTTT.